This is a list of T cell receptor beta chains from one sample in a study of human T cells and chemical hapten exposure. TCRdb re-called the RACE reads with MiXCR, one entry per CDR3 protein. The sample consists of tens of thousands of distinct CDR3 sequences, approximately 9.9% of them appearing once. The sample consisted of whole blood, taken in connection with sensitization to the hapten diphenylcyclopropenone (DPC). The receptors here all came from a woman under 40 with alopecia areata. Some clones in this sample may be carry-over from other donors' samples. Each CDR3 is given with its conserved first and last residue. Fields, in order: clone size, V gene, J gene, D gene, CDR3 protein, CDR3 DNA. D genes are given only for firm matches. Only part of the rows carry a size: once, few, many, or a class if the clone is expanded.

>many|TRBV12-3/TRBV12-4|TRBJ2-5|TRBD1
CASSLTGSETQYF
TGTGCCAGCAGTTTGACAGGGTCAGAGACCCAGTACTTC
>.|TRBV6-2/TRBV6-3|TRBJ1-5|.
CASGYPQHSNQPQHF
TGTGCCAGCGGTTACCCCCAGCACAGCAATCAGCCCCAGCATTTT
>.|TRBV20-1|TRBJ1-2|TRBD1
CSASRGQGPELDRNGYTF
TGCAGTGCTTCAAGGGGACAGGGGCCAGAGTTAGACAGAAATGGCTACACCTTC
>.|TRBV4-2|TRBJ2-2|TRBD1
CASSQVGTGDTGELFF
TGTGCCAGCAGCCAAGTAGGGACAGGGGACACCGGGGAGCTGTTTTTT
>.|TRBV18|TRBJ2-7|TRBD2
CASSPGLAFEQYF
TGTGCCAGCTCACCGGGACTAGCGTTCGAGCAGTACTTC
>.|TRBV28|TRBJ2-2|.
CASTRYPGELFF
TGTGCCAGCACTCGATATCCCGGGGAGCTGTTTTTT
>.|TRBV18|TRBJ1-3|.
CASSPSTDSAGNTIYF
TGTGCCAGCTCGCCTTCGACAGACTCCGCTGGAAACACCATATATTTT
>.|TRBV5-1|TRBJ2-2|.
CASSYDGEKNTGELFF
TGCGCCAGCAGCTATGACGGGGAAAAGAACACCGGGGAGCTGTTTTTT
>.|TRBV20-1|TRBJ1-5|.
CSARDRAGINQPQHF
TGCAGTGCTAGAGATCGCGCCGGCATCAATCAGCCCCAGCATTTT
>few|TRBV6-1|TRBJ2-1|TRBD1
CASSESDRGWEQFF
TGTGCCAGCAGTGAATCCGACAGGGGTTGGGAGCAGTTCTTC
>.|TRBV7-2|TRBJ2-3|TRBD2
CASSPGLPTDTQYF
TGTGCCAGCAGCCCGGGACTACCCACAGATACGCAGTATTTT
>few|TRBV7-9|TRBJ1-5|.
CASSLGAGGNQPQHF
TGTGCCAGCAGCTTAGGGGCGGGAGGGAATCAGCCCCAGCATTTT
>many|TRBV6-2/TRBV6-3|TRBJ2-7|TRBD2
CASSYRRLAGGPNREQYF
TGTGCCAGCAGTTACCGGAGACTAGCGGGGGGCCCTAATCGCGAGCAGTACTTC
>many|TRBV7-9|TRBJ1-5|TRBD1
CASGRTGGIDQPQHF
TGTGCCAGCGGTCGAACAGGGGGCATCGATCAGCCCCAGCATTTT
>.|TRBV5-6|TRBJ1-1|TRBD1
CASSLFGTEKNTEAFF
TGTGCCAGCAGCTTGTTCGGGACAGAAAAGAACACTGAAGCTTTCTTT
>.|TRBV29-1|TRBJ2-3|.
CSVAPRGLIDTQYF
TGCAGCGTAGCCCCCCGGGGGCTCATTGATACGCAGTATTTT
>few|TRBV9|TRBJ1-2|.
CASSVVSGLGYGYTF
TGTGCCAGCAGCGTAGTATCAGGGCTCGGCTATGGCTACACCTTC
>many|TRBV5-1|TRBJ1-1|.
CASSLDPNWGTEAFF
TGCGCCAGCAGCTTGGACCCCAATTGGGGCACTGAAGCTTTCTTT
>many|TRBV3-1|TRBJ2-2|.
CASSPREVGGELFF
TGTGCCAGCAGCCCGAGGGAGGTTGGAGGGGAGCTGTTTTTT
>.|TRBV7-2|TRBJ2-2|TRBD2
CASSLRSGSGTGELFF
TGTGCCAGCAGCTTAAGGAGCGGGAGTGGGACCGGGGAGCTGTTTTTT
>.|TRBV7-9|TRBJ2-7|TRBD1
CASSRTGQGNEQYF
TGTGCCAGCAGCCGGACAGGCCAAGGGAACGAGCAGTACTTC
>few|TRBV16|TRBJ1-6|.
CASSQGSGVSPLHF
TGTGCCAGCAGCCAAGGGAGTGGGGTTTCACCCCTCCACTTT
>few|TRBV18|TRBJ1-5|.
CASSNGENQPQHF
TGTGCCAGCTCAAACGGGGAAAATCAGCCCCAGCATTTT
>.|TRBV30|TRBJ1-2|.
CAWSGVGASFYTF
TGTGCCTGGAGTGGCGTAGGGGCCTCCTTCTACACCTTC
>once|TRBV29-1|TRBJ1-1|.
CSGGRNTEAFF
TGCAGCGGCGGCAGGAACACTGAAGCTTTCTTT
>many|TRBV20-1|TRBJ1-6|.
CSASPGVGSPLHF
TGCAGTGCTAGCCCAGGGGTTGGGTCACCCCTCCACTTT
>many|TRBV7-2|TRBJ2-1|TRBD2
CASRGYSGESYNEQFF
TGTGCCAGCAGGGGATATAGCGGGGAGAGTTACAATGAGCAGTTCTTC
>many|TRBV4-2|TRBJ1-3|.
CASSQGRGRGNTIYF
TGTGCCAGCAGCCAAGGACGGGGACGAGGAAACACCATATATTTT
>.|TRBV30|TRBJ1-6|.
CAWSRGPGSYNSPLHF
TGTGCCTGGAGCCGGGGCCCTGGCTCCTATAATTCACCCCTCCACTTT
>many|TRBV28|TRBJ1-4|.
CASSLVSAEKLFF
TGTGCCAGCAGCTTAGTGAGCGCCGAAAAACTGTTTTTT
>.|TRBV29-1|TRBJ2-1|.
CSAPDSSYNEQFF
TGCAGCGCCCCAGACAGCTCCTACAATGAGCAGTTCTTC
>.|TRBV6-5|TRBJ1-1|TRBD1
CASSYPRPGQGDTEAFF
TGTGCCAGCAGTTACCCACGCCCGGGACAGGGGGACACTGAAGCTTTCTTT
>many|TRBV24-1|TRBJ2-3|.
CATSDLGHGGTDTQYF
TGTGCCACCAGTGATTTGGGACACGGGGGCACAGATACGCAGTATTTT
>many|TRBV7-9|TRBJ2-1|TRBD2
CASSPGGISYNEQFF
TGTGCCAGCAGCCCGGGGGGGATCTCCTACAATGAGCAGTTCTTC
>few|TRBV28|TRBJ2-7|.
CASSLPTPSEQYF
TGTGCCAGCAGTTTGCCTACTCCTAGCGAGCAGTACTTC
>.|TRBV7-2|TRBJ2-1|TRBD2
CASSSQRGGRDEQFF
TGTGCCAGCAGCTCCCAGCGGGGGGGCAGAGATGAGCAGTTCTTC
>many|TRBV7-2|TRBJ1-6|TRBD1
CASSPRTGVSISPLHF
TGTGCCAGCAGCCCCAGGACAGGGGTTAGTATTTCACCCCTCCACTTT
>many|TRBV18|TRBJ1-1|TRBD1
CASSVTGEVAFF
TGTGCCAGCTCAGTGACAGGGGAGGTAGCTTTCTTT
>few|TRBV29-1|TRBJ2-7|TRBD2
CSVAPSGRNYEQYF
TGCAGCGTTGCTCCTAGCGGGAGGAACTACGAGCAGTACTTC
>.|TRBV3-1|TRBJ1-6|.
CASSQKGGNSPLHF
TGTGCCAGCAGCCAAAAAGGGGGGAATTCACCCCTCCACTTT
>many|TRBV10-1|TRBJ2-2|TRBD2
CASSELAGGPNTGELFF
TGCGCCAGCAGTGAGTTAGCGGGAGGGCCGAACACCGGGGAGCTGTTTTTT
>many|TRBV14|TRBJ2-2|.
CASSPLRSGELFF
TGTGCCAGCAGCCCTCTTAGGTCCGGGGAGCTGTTTTTT
>.|TRBV6-1|TRBJ1-4|.
CASSLGQYEKLFF
TGTGCCAGCAGTCTGGGACAATATGAAAAACTGTTTTTT